This TCR beta chain came from a study of shared clonotypes between healthy human individuals. The V segment lost 4 bases and the J segment 0 bases; nucleotides outside the gene matches: 14. The CDR3 sequence is 20 residues long. CDR1 LNHDA and CDR2 SQIVND come from the germline V gene (reference sequence). TCRdb's table, derived via immunoSEQ multiplex PCR, lists solely in-frame clones and lacks some. The data show some 2,400,000 clones, 90% to 96% seen once. Naive CD45RA+ and memory CD45RA-negative subsets were split from CD4+ cells. Findings and caveats of the study: Naive subsets generally had larger estimated richness than memory subsets.

A note on this clone: Its specificity is unknown.

The sample taken for sequencing was naive CD4+ T cells sorted from blood. The subset: CD45RA+ positively selected. The sequence came from a man younger than 35 in good health. The chain has TRBV19 and TRBJ2-5, with 13 bases lining up with TRBD2. CDR3 protein: CASSTRKKTSGRLYQETQYF. CDR3 nucleotide sequence: TGTGCCAGTAGTACTCGAAAAAAGACTAGCGGGAGGCTGTACCAAGAGACCCAGTACTTC.